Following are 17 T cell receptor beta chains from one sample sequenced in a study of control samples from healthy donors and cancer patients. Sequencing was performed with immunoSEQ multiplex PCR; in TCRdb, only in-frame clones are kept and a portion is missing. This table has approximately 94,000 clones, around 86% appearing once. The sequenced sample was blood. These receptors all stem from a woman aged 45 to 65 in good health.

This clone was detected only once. The CDR3 sequence is CASSLGTSNQPQHF. The CDR3 coding sequence is TGTGCCAGCAGCTTGGGGACGAGCAATCAGCCCCAGCATTTT. V and J are TRBV7-2 and TRBJ1-5; TRBD1 is a possible D gene (5 bases). CDR3 length: 14 amino acids. Germline assignment: CDR1 SGHTA and CDR2 FQGNSA. V shed 3 bases and J shed 1 base, with 7 bases lying between them.

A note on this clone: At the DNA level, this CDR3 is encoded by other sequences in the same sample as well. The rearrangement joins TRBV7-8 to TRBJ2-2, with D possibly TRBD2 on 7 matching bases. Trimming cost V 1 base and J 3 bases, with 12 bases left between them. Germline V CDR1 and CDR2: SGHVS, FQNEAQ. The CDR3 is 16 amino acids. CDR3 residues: CASSLVGGGYTGELFF. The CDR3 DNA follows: TGTGCCAGCAGCTTAGTAGGGGGAGGGTACACCGGGGAGCTGTTTTTT.

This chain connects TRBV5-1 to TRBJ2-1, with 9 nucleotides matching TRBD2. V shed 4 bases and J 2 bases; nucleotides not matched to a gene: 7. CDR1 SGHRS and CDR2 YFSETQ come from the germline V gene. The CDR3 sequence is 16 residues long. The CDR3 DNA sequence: TGCGCCAGCAGCGTGAGGCTAGCGGGAACCTACAATGAGCAGTTCTTC. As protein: CASSVRLAGTYNEQFF.

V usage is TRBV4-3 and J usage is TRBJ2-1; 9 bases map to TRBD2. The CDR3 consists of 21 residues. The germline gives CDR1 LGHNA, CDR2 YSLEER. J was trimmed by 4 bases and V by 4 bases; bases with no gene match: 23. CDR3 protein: CASSPLVRAYVEREEYNEQFF. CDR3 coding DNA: TGCGCCAGCAGCCCCTTGGTTAGGGCTTATGTCGAGCGGGAGGAATACAATGAGCAGTTCTTC.

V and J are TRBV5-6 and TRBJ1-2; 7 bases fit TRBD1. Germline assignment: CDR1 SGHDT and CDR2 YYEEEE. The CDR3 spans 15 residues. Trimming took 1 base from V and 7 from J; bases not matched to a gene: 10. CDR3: CASSLPPGGKSGYTF. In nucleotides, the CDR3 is TGTGCCAGCAGCTTGCCCCCAGGGGGTAAGAGTGGCTACACCTTC.

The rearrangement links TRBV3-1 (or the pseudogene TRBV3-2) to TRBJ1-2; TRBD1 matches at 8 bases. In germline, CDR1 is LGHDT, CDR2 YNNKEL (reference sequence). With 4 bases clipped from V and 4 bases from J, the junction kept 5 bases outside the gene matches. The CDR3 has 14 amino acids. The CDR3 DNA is TGTGCCAGCAGCCCACGGGGACAGGCCTATGGCTACACCTTC. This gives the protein CASSPRGQAYGYTF.

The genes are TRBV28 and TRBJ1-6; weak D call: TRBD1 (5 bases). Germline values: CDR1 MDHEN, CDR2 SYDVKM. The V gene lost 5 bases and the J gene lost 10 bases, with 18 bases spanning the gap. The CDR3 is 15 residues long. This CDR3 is CASSPTGPRISPLHF. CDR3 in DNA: TGTGCCAGCAGTCCGACGGGACCCCGGATCTCACCCCTCCACTTT.

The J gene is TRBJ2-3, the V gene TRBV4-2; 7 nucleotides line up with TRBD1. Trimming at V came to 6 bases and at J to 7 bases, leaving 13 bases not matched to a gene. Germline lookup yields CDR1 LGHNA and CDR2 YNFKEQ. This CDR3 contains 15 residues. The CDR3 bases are TGTGCCAGCAGTCCATCTCCACGGGACAGAAATACGCAGTATTTT. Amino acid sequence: CASSPSPRDRNTQYF.

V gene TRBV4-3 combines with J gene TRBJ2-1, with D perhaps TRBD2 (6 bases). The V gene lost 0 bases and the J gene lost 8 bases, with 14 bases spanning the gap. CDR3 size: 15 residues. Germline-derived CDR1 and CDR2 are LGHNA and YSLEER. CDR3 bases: TGCGCCAGCAGCCAAGATAGGGACTTGGCCTATGAGCAGTTCTTC. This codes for CASSQDRDLAYEQFF.

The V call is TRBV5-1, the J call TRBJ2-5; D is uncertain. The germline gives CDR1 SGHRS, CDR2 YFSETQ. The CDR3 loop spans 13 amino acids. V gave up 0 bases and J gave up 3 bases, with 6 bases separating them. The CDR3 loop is CASSLEPEETQYF. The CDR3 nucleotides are TGCGCCAGCAGCTTGGAGCCAGAAGAGACCCAGTACTTC.

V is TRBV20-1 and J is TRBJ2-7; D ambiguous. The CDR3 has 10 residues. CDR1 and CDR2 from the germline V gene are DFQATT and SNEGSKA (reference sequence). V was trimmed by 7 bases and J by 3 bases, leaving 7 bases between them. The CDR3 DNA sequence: TGCAGTGTGAAGGGCTACGAGCAGTACTTC. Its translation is CSVKGYEQYF.

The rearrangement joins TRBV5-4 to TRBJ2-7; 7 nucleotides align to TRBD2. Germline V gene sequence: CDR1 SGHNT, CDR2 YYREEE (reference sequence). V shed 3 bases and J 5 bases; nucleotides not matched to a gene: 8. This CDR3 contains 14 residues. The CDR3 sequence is CASSSLATWNEQYF. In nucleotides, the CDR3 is TGTGCCAGCAGCTCACTAGCGACTTGGAACGAGCAGTACTTC.

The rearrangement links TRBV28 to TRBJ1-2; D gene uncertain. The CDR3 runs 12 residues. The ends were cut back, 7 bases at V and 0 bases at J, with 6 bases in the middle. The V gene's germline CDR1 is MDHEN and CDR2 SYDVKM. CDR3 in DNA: TGTGCCAGCAACCAAGCTAACTATGGCTACACCTTC. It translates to CASNQANYGYTF.

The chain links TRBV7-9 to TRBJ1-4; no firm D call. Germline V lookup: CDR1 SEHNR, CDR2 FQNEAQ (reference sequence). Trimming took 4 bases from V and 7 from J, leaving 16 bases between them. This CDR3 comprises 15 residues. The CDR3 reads CASSSPLPGSEKLFF. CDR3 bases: TGTGCCAGCAGCTCGCCCCTGCCCGGGAGTGAAAAACTGTTTTTT. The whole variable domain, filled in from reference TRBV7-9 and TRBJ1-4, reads DTGVSQNPRHKITKRGQNVTFRCDPISEHNRLYWYRQTLGQGPEFLTYFQNEAQLEKSRLLSDRFSAERPKGSFSTLEIQRTEQGDSAMYLCASSSPLPGSEKLFFGSGTQLSVL.

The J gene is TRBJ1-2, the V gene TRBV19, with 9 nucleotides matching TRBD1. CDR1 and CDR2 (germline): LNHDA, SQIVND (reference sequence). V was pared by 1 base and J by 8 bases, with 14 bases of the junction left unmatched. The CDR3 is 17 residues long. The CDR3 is CASSIGGPGTGNRGYTF. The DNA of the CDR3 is TGTGCCAGTAGTATAGGGGGTCCCGGGACAGGGAACAGGGGCTACACCTTC.

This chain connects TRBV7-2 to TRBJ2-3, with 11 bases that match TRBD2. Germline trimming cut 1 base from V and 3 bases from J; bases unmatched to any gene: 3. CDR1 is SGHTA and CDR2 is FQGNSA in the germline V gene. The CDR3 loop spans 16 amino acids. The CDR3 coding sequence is TGTGCCAGCAGCTTAGTGGCTAGCGGGAGGACAGATACGCAGTATTTT. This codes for CASSLVASGRTDTQYF. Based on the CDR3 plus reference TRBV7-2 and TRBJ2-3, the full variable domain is GAGVSQSPSNKVTEKGKDVELRCDPISGHTALYWYRQSLGQGLEFLIYFQGNSAPDKSGLPSDRFSAERTGGSVSTLTIQRTQQEDSAVYLCASSLVASGRTDTQYFGPGTRLTVL.

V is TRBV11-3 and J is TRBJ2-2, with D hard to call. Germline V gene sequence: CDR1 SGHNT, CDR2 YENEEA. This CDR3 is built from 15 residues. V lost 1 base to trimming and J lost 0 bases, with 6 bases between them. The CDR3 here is CASSLGTANTGELFF. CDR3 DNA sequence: TGTGCCAGCAGCTTAGGCACAGCGAACACCGGGGAGCTGTTTTTT. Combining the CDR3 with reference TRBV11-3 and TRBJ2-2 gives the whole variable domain EAGVVQSPRYKIIEKKQPVAFWCNPISGHNTLYWYLQNLGQGPELLIRYENEEAVDDSQLPKDRFSAERLKGVDSTLKIQPAELGDSAVYLCASSLGTANTGELFFGEGSRLTVL.